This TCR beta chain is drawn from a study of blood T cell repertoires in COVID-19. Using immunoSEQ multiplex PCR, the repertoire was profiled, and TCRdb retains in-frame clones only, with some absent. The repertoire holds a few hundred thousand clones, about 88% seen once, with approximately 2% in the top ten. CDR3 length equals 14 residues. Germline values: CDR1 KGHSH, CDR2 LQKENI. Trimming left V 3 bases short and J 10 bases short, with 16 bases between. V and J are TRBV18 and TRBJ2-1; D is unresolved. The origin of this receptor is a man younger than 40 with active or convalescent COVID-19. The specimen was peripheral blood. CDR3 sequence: CASSPTVTRQEQFF. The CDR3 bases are TGTGCCAGCTCACCTACCGTGACTCGTCAGGAGCAGTTCTTC.